This TCR beta chain emerged from a study of T cell repertoires in cytomegalovirus infection. Per germline, CDR1 SNHLY and CDR2 FYNNEI. The germline V and J ends were trimmed by 0 bases and 6 bases, with 8 bases remaining between them. This CDR3 contains 13 residues. In this sample, this clonotype turned up a few times. TCRdb re-called the reads through MiXCR, storing one row per CDR3 protein. Among about 250,000 distinct CDR3 sequences listed, approximately 15% were seen once. V gene TRBV2 combines with J gene TRBJ1-2, with no clear D. The sequence was collected from a human donor in good health (CMV status not recorded). Some clones in this sample may be carry-over from other donors' samples. Material for sequencing was CD8+ T cells from PBMCs. CDR3 in DNA: TGTGCCAGCAGTGAAGCTCTTGGGGATGGCTACACCTTC. Translation: CASSEALGDGYTF. The full variable domain, completed using reference TRBV2 and TRBJ1-2, is EPEVTQTPSHQVTQMGQEVILRCVPISNHLYFYWYRQILGQKVEFLVSFYNNEISEKSEIFDDQFSVERPDGSNFTLKIRSTKLEDSAMYFCASSEALGDGYTFGSGTRLTVV.